This entry describes one T cell receptor beta chain. Its antigen is unknown. This sample was included in a study of blood T cells in healthy people across ages. Study-wide points: The study found TCR beta diversity correlated strongly with naive T cell percentage.

Then a second PCR, running roughly 6 to 12 cycles, was carried out with a sample-barcoded 5' primer and a J-beta primer mix. Each of the cDNA molecules was tagged by a template-switch adaptor with 12 random nucleotides. TCRdb recomputed calls from the 5' RACE reads with MiXCR, one row per CDR3 protein. The repertoire includes 450,000 to 650,000 distinct CDR3 sequences, around 24% of them detected once, and just under 9% sits in the top ten. CDR3 length equals 16 residues. The V and J ends lost 3 bases and 3 bases, in that order; junction bases with no gene match: 6. Germline lookup yields CDR1 SGHRS and CDR2 YFSETQ. The sample was also reused in another study, on T cells of mothers and their children. This second study says: Related mother and child pairs showed slightly greater overlap (not significant) than unrelated pairs did.

V and J are TRBV5-1 and TRBJ2-5; 12 positions agree with TRBD2. Sequences were obtained from blood. The origin of this receptor is a boy under 18 in good health. CDR3 residues: CASSSSLAGGKETQYF. The DNA of the CDR3 is TGCGCCAGCAGCTCCTCCCTAGCGGGGGGGAAAGAGACCCAGTACTTC.